This entry concerns a single T cell receptor (beta chain). The data were obtained in a study of blood T cell repertoires in COVID-19. Overall study context: Spain, Italy and the United States supplied samples that represented acute and convalescent COVID-19. From T cells, B-cell-depleted T cells, or PBMCs came the material, which was cDNA or gDNA.

As originally analysed: Estimates of nucleated cell counts were drawn from the amplification of reference gene primers. Some clones are missing from TCRdb's copy, which holds only in-frame ones; the method was immunoSEQ multiplex PCR. The V and J calls and clone size were taken over from that table, and D and trimming were inferred from the DNA. The data contain about 70,000 clones, about 84% of them singletons. The CDR3 runs to 16 residues. Germline assignment: CDR1 SGHRS and CDR2 YFSETQ. The germline V and J ends were trimmed by 1 base and 11 bases, with 21 bases remaining between them. The sequence was obtained from a woman aged 55-69 years with acute or convalescent COVID-19. Sequencing was done on a sample of peripheral blood. The chain recombines TRBV5-1 with TRBJ1-4, with a weak D call TRBD1 (5 bases). CDR3 DNA: TGCGCCAGCAGCTTGAGTGCAGGGTACCGGATAGAGAAACTGTTTTTT. Its translation: CASSLSAGYRIEKLFF.